Reported below is one T cell receptor beta chain. This sample was included in a study of CD8 T cells in Susac syndrome. Looking at the study overall: The sequenced Susac syndrome patients comprised six with active disease and about eight in remission.

About 0.45 to 1 ug RNA was reverse transcribed with random hexamers. A multiplex approach, immunoSEQ multiplex PCR, amplified TCR beta CDR3 across 54 Vbeta and 13 Jbeta. One entry per CDR3 protein results from TCRdb running MiXCR on the immunoSEQ multiplex PCR reads. The data show under 200,000 distinct CDR3 sequences, approximately 95% seen once. TCR beta was sequenced from blood CD8+ and CD4+ T cells. The length of the CDR3 is 14 residues. Germline loops: CDR1 LNHDA, CDR2 SQIVND (reference sequence). The V end lost 10 bases, the J end lost 0 bases, and 12 bases lay between the germline ends. Sequenced material: CD4+ T cells from PBMCs. The receptor was isolated from a human donor with Susac syndrome. V gene TRBV19 combines with J gene TRBJ2-2, with D maybe TRBD2 (6 bases). The CDR3 DNA sequence: TGTGCCACCGCCCGCGGGACGAACACCGGGGAGCTGTTTTTT. It encodes CATARGTNTGELFF.